A selection of T cell receptor beta chains follows, all from one sample in a study of T cells in Graves' hyperthyroidism and ophthalmopathy. TCRdb processed the multiplex PCR reads anew with MiXCR; each CDR3 protein has one entry. The sample has roughly 380,000 distinct CDR3 sequences; approximately 20% are singletons. Sequenced input: blood. Receptors originate from a young woman with Graves' hyperthyroidism. The CDR3 runs from the conserved cysteine through the conserved F or W. D genes are given only for firm matches. Clone size is not always given. Where it is, it says once, few, many or a class for expanded clones.

V gene	clone size	J gene	D gene	CDR3 protein	CDR3 DNA
TRBV12-5	many	TRBJ2-5	TRBD1	CASVGQGRETQYF	TGTGCTAGTGTCGGACAGGGACGAGAGACCCAGTACTTC
TRBV6-1	many	TRBJ1-1	TRBD1	CASSVFQNRGLNTEAFF	TGTGCCAGCAGTGTGTTTCAGAACAGGGGCCTGAACACTGAAGCTTTCTTT
TRBV12-3/TRBV12-4	many	TRBJ2-2	NA	CASSLRGAVTGELFF	TGTGCCAGCAGTTTGCGCGGGGCCGTTACCGGGGAGCTGTTTTTT
TRBV12-3/TRBV12-4	many	TRBJ1-2	TRBD1	CASSLGDRASFNYGYTF	TGTGCCAGCAGTTTAGGGGACAGGGCCTCCTTTAACTATGGCTACACCTTC
TRBV7-2	many	TRBJ2-7	NA	CASSLWRATYEQYF	TGTGCCAGCAGCTTATGGCGGGCAACCTACGAGCAGTACTTC
TRBV4-2	few	TRBJ2-2	NA	CASSRGLANTGELFF	TGTGCCAGCAGCCGAGGTCTAGCGAACACCGGGGAGCTGTTTTTT
TRBV20-1	many	TRBJ2-7	NA	CSARASGLIYEQYF	TGCAGTGCTAGAGCTTCCGGACTGATCTACGAGCAGTACTTC
TRBV27	many	TRBJ2-7	TRBD2	CASSSQGGGEQYF	TGTGCCAGCAGTTCCCAAGGCGGGGGCGAGCAGTACTTC
TRBV20-1	many	TRBJ1-1	NA	CSARARRSNTEAFF	TGCAGTGCTAGAGCAAGACGGTCGAACACTGAAGCTTTCTTT
TRBV20-1	many	TRBJ1-5	NA	CSARSPRTLNQPQHF	TGCAGTGCTAGATCACCCCGGACACTTAATCAGCCCCAGCATTTT
TRBV19	NA	TRBJ2-7	NA	CASGVSQYEQYF	TGTGCCAGTGGGGTATCTCAGTACGAGCAGTACTTC
TRBV6-1	many	TRBJ2-7	TRBD1	CASRFGQGVTTGQYF	TGTGCCAGCAGGTTCGGACAGGGGGTTACTACCGGGCAGTACTTC
TRBV20-1	NA	TRBJ1-3	TRBD1	CSAKAGGGNTIYF	TGCAGTGCCAAGGCAGGGGGTGGAAACACCATATATTTT
TRBV6-2/TRBV6-3	NA	TRBJ2-7	NA	CASIQDREGEQYF	TGTGCCAGCATCCAGGACAGGGAGGGCGAGCAGTACTTC
TRBV12-3/TRBV12-4	many	TRBJ1-1	NA	CASSFVTVNTEAFF	TGTGCCAGCAGTTTCGTGACAGTAAACACTGAAGCTTTCTTT
TRBV20-1	many	TRBJ1-2	TRBD1	CSAAGTGGLRGYTF	TGCAGTGCGGCCGGGACAGGGGGCTTGAGAGGCTACACCTTC
TRBV5-1	few	TRBJ2-2	TRBD2	CASSPWTSGGANTGELFF	TGCGCCAGCAGCCCGTGGACTAGCGGGGGGGCGAACACCGGGGAGCTGTTTTTT
TRBV12-3/TRBV12-4	NA	TRBJ2-1	NA	CASQYFSYNEQFF	TGTGCCAGTCAATATTTCTCCTACAATGAGCAGTTCTTC
TRBV15	many	TRBJ2-7	NA	CATSRDRHEQYF	TGTGCCACCAGCAGAGATCGACACGAGCAGTACTTC
TRBV20-1	many	TRBJ2-2	NA	CSVATGNTGELFF	TGCAGTGTCGCAACAGGGAACACCGGGGAGCTGTTTTTT
TRBV5-5	few	TRBJ2-3	TRBD2	CASSVGRLDTQYF	TGTGCCAGCAGCGTCGGGAGGTTGGATACGCAGTATTTT
TRBV6-5	many	TRBJ2-4	TRBD2	CASSYGGGASKNIQYF	TGTGCCAGCAGTTACGGCGGGGGGGCCTCCAAAAACATTCAGTACTTC
TRBV20-1	many	TRBJ1-2	NA	CSARDGVSVYGYTF	TGCAGTGCTAGAGATGGGGTCTCCGTCTATGGCTACACCTTC
TRBV3-1	few	TRBJ2-7	NA	CASSQGHPGGQYF	TGTGCCAGCAGCCAGGGACACCCCGGAGGGCAGTACTTC
TRBV29-1	many	TRBJ2-5	TRBD1	CSGDRGETQYF	TGCAGCGGCGACAGGGGAGAGACCCAGTACTTC
TRBV12-3/TRBV12-4	many	TRBJ2-2	NA	CASTIRGLNTGELFF	TGTGCCAGCACAATTAGGGGGTTGAACACCGGGGAGCTGTTTTTT
TRBV5-1	NA	TRBJ1-2	TRBD1	CASSLDGTGSNGYTF	TGCGCCAGCAGCTTGGACGGGACAGGGAGTAATGGCTACACCTTC
TRBV12-3/TRBV12-4	many	TRBJ2-7	TRBD2	CASSSGLANYEQYF	TGTGCCAGCAGCTCTGGACTAGCAAACTACGAGCAGTACTTC
TRBV9	many	TRBJ2-5	NA	CASSLGRQGQTQYF	TGTGCCAGCAGCCTAGGTCGGCAGGGACAGACCCAGTACTTC
TRBV4-2	NA	TRBJ2-7	NA	CASSQEQTLYEQYF	TGTGCCAGCAGCCAAGAACAGACTCTCTACGAGCAGTACTTC
TRBV6-1	many	TRBJ1-1	NA	CASSSEISMDTEAFF	TGTGCCAGCAGCTCGGAGATAAGTATGGACACTGAAGCTTTCTTT
TRBV6-1	many	TRBJ1-1	NA	CASSSGGSEAFF	TGTGCCAGCAGCTCGGGGGGCAGTGAAGCTTTCTTT
TRBV15	many	TRBJ1-5	NA	CATSRWGGRQPQHF	TGTGCCACCAGCAGATGGGGGGGCAGACAGCCCCAGCATTTT
TRBV20-1	many	TRBJ2-5	TRBD1	CSARGQGVSRSQETQYF	TGCAGTGCTAGGGGACAGGGGGTATCCCGCTCCCAAGAGACCCAGTACTTC
TRBV20-1	many	TRBJ2-5	TRBD2	CSASIAGGQETQYF	TGCAGTGCTTCTATAGCGGGGGGCCAAGAGACCCAGTACTTC
TRBV6-1	many	TRBJ1-6	NA	CASDRGSLGSPLHF	TGTGCCAGCGATCGGGGGTCGTTGGGTTCACCCCTCCACTTT
TRBV15	many	TRBJ1-5	NA	CATSRPGDQPQHF	TGTGCCACCAGCAGGCCAGGGGATCAGCCCCAGCATTTT
TRBV28	many	TRBJ2-7	NA	CATTGRGGEQYF	TGTGCCACCACCGGCAGGGGCGGCGAGCAGTACTTC
TRBV9	many	TRBJ1-2	TRBD1	CASSRKGGAYGYTF	TGTGCCAGCAGCCGGAAAGGGGGCGCCTATGGCTACACCTTC
TRBV20-1	many	TRBJ1-1	NA	CSARSGAGDTEAFF	TGCAGTGCCCGCTCGGGGGCTGGAGACACTGAAGCTTTCTTT
TRBV6-5	many	TRBJ2-2	NA	CASSYGGTGELFF	TGTGCCAGCAGTTACGGGGGAACCGGGGAGCTGTTTTTT
TRBV2	many	TRBJ1-2	TRBD1	CASSVSAGTGAGYTF	TGTGCCAGCAGTGTTAGTGCCGGGACAGGGGCTGGCTACACCTTC
TRBV12-3/TRBV12-4	NA	TRBJ2-7	NA	CASSLEPAEQYF	TGTGCCAGCAGTTTAGAACCGGCCGAGCAGTACTTC
TRBV28	many	TRBJ2-7	NA	CASSSPGAREQYF	TGTGCCAGCAGTTCACCGGGGGCAAGGGAGCAGTACTTC
TRBV6-2/TRBV6-3	NA	TRBJ1-1	NA	CASRDRPLSTEAFF	TGTGCCAGCAGGGACCGGCCGCTGAGCACTGAAGCTTTCTTT
TRBV20-1	many	TRBJ2-5	TRBD1	CSATDRGETQYF	TGCAGTGCTACGGACAGGGGAGAGACCCAGTACTTC
TRBV9	many	TRBJ1-5	NA	CASSVAGQSNQPQHF	TGTGCCAGCAGCGTTGCAGGACAAAGCAATCAGCCCCAGCATTTT
TRBV12-3/TRBV12-4	few	TRBJ2-7	TRBD2	CASSSGGSSGGFYEQYF	TGTGCCAGCAGTTCGGGGGGTTCTAGCGGGGGTTTCTACGAGCAGTACTTC
TRBV20-1	many	TRBJ2-7	TRBD1	CSARSGTGGFYEQYF	TGCAGTGCTAGGTCCGGGACAGGGGGATTCTACGAGCAGTACTTC